The clone carrying this T cell receptor (beta chain) was counted a single time. The antigen remains unidentified. The data were obtained in a study of T cells after posttransplantation cyclophosphamide. Profiling relied on immunoSEQ multiplex PCR, and the TCRdb table lists in-frame clones only, not all of them. The sample lists tens of thousands of clones; 80% to 90% were seen once. The study, taken as a whole, reports: Blood and skin or GI T cell repertoires showed limited TRB overlap.

Source material: PBMCs. The source is a man in his fifties.

CDR3 sequence: CASSRSHLGLAGSSYEQYF. In DNA form, the CDR3 reads TGTGCCAGCAGTCGTAGTCACCTTGGACTAGCGGGGAGCTCCTACGAGCAGTACTTC. The chain uses TRBV28 and TRBJ2-7, with 12 bases lining up with TRBD2. In germline, CDR1 is MDHEN, CDR2 SYDVKM. J gave up 0 bases and V 5 bases, and 14 bases lay outside the gene matches. CDR3 length: 19 residues.